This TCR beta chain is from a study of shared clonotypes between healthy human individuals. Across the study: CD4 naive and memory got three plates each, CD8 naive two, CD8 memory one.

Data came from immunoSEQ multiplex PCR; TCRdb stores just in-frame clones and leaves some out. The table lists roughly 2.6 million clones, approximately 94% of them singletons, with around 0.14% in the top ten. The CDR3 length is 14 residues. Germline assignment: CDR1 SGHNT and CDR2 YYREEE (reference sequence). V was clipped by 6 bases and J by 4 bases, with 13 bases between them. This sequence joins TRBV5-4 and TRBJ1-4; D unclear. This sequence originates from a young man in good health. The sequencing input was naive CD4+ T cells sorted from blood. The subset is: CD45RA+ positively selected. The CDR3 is CASTPDRYNEKLFF. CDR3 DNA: TGTGCCAGCACCCCCGACCGCTATAATGAAAAACTGTTTTTT.